The following is a TCR beta chain sequence with its context. The antigen is not known. This sample was taken from a study of T cell responses to AZD1222 COVID-19 vaccine. Study-level points and caveats: Increases in Spike-specific TCR breadth and depth were seen after two AZD1222 doses. Regions 160-218 and 743-854 held dominance among vaccine-associated CD4 TCRs, which spanned spike. Epitopes outside B.1.351 and B.1.1.7 mutated regions reportedly drew nearly half of spike TCRs.

TCRdb keeps only in-frame clones here, not all; method: immunoSEQ multiplex PCR. The top ten clones hold about 28% of a sample with 75,000 to 100,000 clones, almost 90% of them seen once. Trimming pared 3 bases from V and 5 bases from J, leaving 7 bases between. The CDR3 runs to 12 residues. CDR1 LGHDT and CDR2 YNNKEL come from the germline V gene (reference sequence). The starting material was peripheral blood, obtained on day 0 of AZD1222 vaccination. The sequence was collected from an adult in good health. The chain uses TRBV3-1 (or the pseudogene TRBV3-2) and TRBJ1-2; D is ambiguous. The CDR3 DNA sequence: TGTGCCAGCAGCCACCCAAATTATGGCTACACCTTC. Its translation: CASSHPNYGYTF.